A selection of T cell receptor beta chains follows, all from one sample in a study of regulatory T cells in long-lasting Graves disease. TCRdb recomputed calls from the multiplex PCR reads with MiXCR, one row per CDR3 protein. Among 350,000 to 500,000 distinct CDR3 sequences listed, around 15% were seen once. This sample was also put to use in a study of T cells in Graves' hyperthyroidism and ophthalmopathy.

The material sequenced was peripheral blood mononuclear cells (PBMCs), taken at new diagnosis, from a patient treated with antithyroid drugs. All receptors derive from a woman between 50 and 59 years old with Graves disease. Both conserved end residues are part of each CDR3. D genes are given only for firm matches. Clone size is not always given. Where it is, it says once, few, many or a class for expanded clones.

few	TRBV10-3	.	TRBJ1-5	CAISELDQPQHF	TGTGCCATCAGTGAACTAGATCAGCCCCAGCATTTT
many	TRBV11-2	TRBD1	TRBJ1-4	CASSPLGQSEKLFF	TGTGCCAGCAGCCCTCTGGGACAGTCTGAAAAACTGTTTTTT
many	TRBV28	TRBD1	TRBJ1-4	CASTTRGTGGLEDEKLFF	TGTGCCAGCACCACACGTGGGACAGGGGGCCTTGAGGATGAAAAACTGTTTTTT
many	TRBV7-6	TRBD2	TRBJ2-3	CASSLIVAGATDTQYF	TGTGCCAGCAGCTTAATAGTAGCGGGAGCAACAGATACGCAGTATTTT
.	TRBV19	TRBD1	TRBJ2-1	CASSILQGAKDYNEQFF	TGTGCCAGTAGTATATTACAGGGGGCTAAAGACTACAATGAGCAGTTCTTC
many	TRBV6-1	.	TRBJ1-2	CASTGDYGYTF	TGTGCCAGCACGGGAGACTATGGCTACACCTTC
many	TRBV12-3/TRBV12-4	.	TRBJ1-2	CASSLTGPRDYTF	TGTGCCAGCAGCCTAACAGGTCCCCGGGACTACACCTTC
many	TRBV6-1	TRBD2	TRBJ2-5	CASSDPLAGGMETQYF	TGTGCCAGCAGTGACCCCCTAGCGGGAGGAATGGAGACCCAGTACTTC
many	TRBV30	.	TRBJ1-5	CAWSRDSQRGQPQHF	TGTGCCTGGAGCCGGGACTCACAACGAGGTCAGCCCCAGCATTTT
many	TRBV7-9	TRBD2	TRBJ2-1	CASRYQGLAGINEQFF	TGTGCCAGCAGATACCAGGGACTAGCGGGAATCAATGAGCAGTTCTTC
many	TRBV19	.	TRBJ1-5	CASSLWDSRPAAQPQHF	TGTGCCAGTAGTCTCTGGGATAGTAGACCGGCGGCTCAGCCCCAGCATTTT
many	TRBV20-1	.	TRBJ2-1	CSARGQGEGSYNEQFF	TGCAGTGCTAGAGGGCAGGGTGAAGGCTCCTACAATGAGCAGTTCTTC
many	TRBV6-1	TRBD1	TRBJ2-7	CASSEEGATEQYF	TGTGCCAGCAGTGAAGAGGGGGCGACCGAGCAGTACTTC
.	TRBV6-5	.	TRBJ2-5	CAGSYSRLGYQETQYF	TGTGCCGGCAGTTACTCGCGGCTTGGGTACCAAGAGACCCAGTACTTC
many	TRBV2	.	TRBJ2-5	CASSGREQETQYF	TGTGCCAGCAGTGGGCGGGAACAAGAGACCCAGTACTTC
.	TRBV3-1	.	TRBJ2-1	CASSQDRARGPYNEQFF	TGTGCCAGCAGCCAAGATCGAGCGCGGGGGCCCTACAATGAGCAGTTCTTC
many	TRBV11-2	.	TRBJ2-2	CASSPGVLNTGELFF	TGTGCCAGCAGCCCCGGAGTCCTAAACACCGGGGAGCTGTTTTTT
many	TRBV20-1	.	TRBJ2-7	CSASRGSRYEQYF	TGCAGTGCTAGTCGGGGGAGCCGCTACGAGCAGTACTTC
many	TRBV2	.	TRBJ2-5	CASSTGETQYF	TGTGCCAGCAGCACGGGCGAGACCCAGTACTTC
.	TRBV7-9	.	TRBJ1-5	CASSNDSIANQPQHF	TGTGCCAGCAGCAATGACAGCATTGCCAATCAGCCCCAGCATTTT
many	TRBV28	.	TRBJ1-3	CASSSWTNVNGNTIYF	TGTGCCAGCAGTTCTTGGACGAACGTGAATGGAAACACCATATATTTT
many	TRBV28	TRBD1	TRBJ2-7	CASRTTGGSYEQYF	TGTGCCAGCAGAACAACAGGGGGTTCCTACGAGCAGTACTTC
few	TRBV9	TRBD2	TRBJ2-1	CASSVGAGDGGEQFF	TGTGCCAGCAGCGTAGGAGCGGGAGATGGGGGTGAGCAGTTCTTC
once	TRBV6-4	TRBD2	TRBJ2-1	CASSKRASGNNEQFF	TGTGCCAGCAGTAAGAGGGCTAGCGGGAACAATGAGCAGTTCTTC
many	TRBV28	TRBD2	TRBJ2-5	CASSNPPGLAGGQETQYF	TGTGCCAGCAGCAACCCCCCAGGACTAGCGGGAGGGCAAGAGACCCAGTACTTC
.	TRBV3-1	TRBD2	TRBJ2-7	CASSHEAGDNYEQYF	TGTGCCAGCAGCCACGAAGCGGGGGATAACTACGAGCAGTACTTC
many	TRBV11-1	TRBD2	TRBJ2-3	CASSLELATRTDTQYF	TGTGCCAGCAGCTTAGAACTAGCGACACGCACAGATACGCAGTATTTT
.	TRBV5-1	.	TRBJ2-7	CASSPGSPGPHEQYF	TGCGCCAGCAGCCCGGGCTCCCCAGGGCCCCACGAGCAGTACTTC
many	TRBV6-1	.	TRBJ1-5	CASMEQGNQPQHF	TGTGCCAGCATGGAACAGGGCAATCAGCCCCAGCATTTT
.	TRBV19	TRBD1	TRBJ2-7	CASSMNRGLNEQYF	TGTGCCAGTAGTATGAACAGGGGGCTGAACGAGCAGTACTTC
few	TRBV29-1	TRBD2	TRBJ2-3	CSVEGTSGGQDTQYF	TGCAGCGTTGAGGGGACTAGCGGGGGGCAGGATACGCAGTATTTT
.	TRBV29-1	TRBD2	TRBJ2-1	CSVEDVASGLGQFF	TGCAGCGTTGAAGATGTGGCTAGCGGTTTGGGGCAGTTCTTC
many	TRBV30	.	TRBJ1-1	CAWSVLVQSMNTEAFF	TGTGCCTGGAGTGTACTTGTACAGTCCATGAACACTGAAGCTTTCTTT
.	TRBV5-4	TRBD1	TRBJ2-7	CASSSGTGFPAAYEQYF	TGTGCCAGCAGCTCCGGGACAGGGTTTCCCGCCGCCTACGAGCAGTACTTC
many	TRBV12-3/TRBV12-4	TRBD2	TRBJ2-7	CASSPSAGLAGHRSYEQYF	TGTGCCAGCAGTCCAAGCGCGGGACTAGCGGGACATCGCTCCTACGAGCAGTACTTC
.	TRBV6-2/TRBV6-3	TRBD1	TRBJ2-7	CASRAGQGEAYEQYF	TGTGCCAGCAGAGCCGGACAGGGGGAAGCCTACGAGCAGTACTTC
many	TRBV27	.	TRBJ2-3	CASSFLAGAQYF	.
.	TRBV19	.	TRBJ2-4	CASSEGLRLDF	TGTGCCAGTAGTGAGGGACTCCGCCTGGACTTC
few	TRBV7-2	TRBD2	TRBJ2-5	CASSLRSRTSVLPETQYF	TGTGCCAGCAGCTTAAGGTCGAGGACTAGCGTTTTGCCCGAGACCCAGTACTTC
many	TRBV20-1	TRBD1	TRBJ1-1	CSARTRGRHTEAFF	TGCAGTGCCCGAACCAGGGGGAGACACACTGAAGCTTTCTTT
many	TRBV7-2	.	TRBJ2-3	CASSLMLTGTDTQYF	TGTGCCAGCAGCTTAATGTTGACAGGCACAGATACGCAGTATTTT
few	TRBV20-1	TRBD2	TRBJ2-1	CSARDWLAGHNEQFF	TGCAGTGCTAGAGATTGGCTAGCGGGTCACAATGAGCAGTTCTTC
.	TRBV4-2	TRBD2	TRBJ2-7	CASSQDTRDYQHYEQYF	TGTGCCAGCAGCCAAGATACCCGGGACTACCAACACTACGAGCAGTACTTC
many	TRBV2	TRBD2	TRBJ2-1	CASSELRELAGTYNEQFF	TGTGCCAGCAGTGAATTGAGGGAACTAGCGGGCACCTACAATGAGCAGTTCTTC
.	TRBV5-4	TRBD2	TRBJ2-2	CASSFGLAGLTGELFF	TGTGCCAGCAGCTTTGGGCTAGCGGGACTCACCGGGGAGCTGTTTTTT
many	TRBV12-3/TRBV12-4	.	TRBJ2-1	CASSFSGFSNEQFF	TGTGCCAGCAGTTTTTCTGGGTTTTCCAATGAGCAGTTCTTC
.	TRBV2	.	TRBJ1-2	CASSEVRAQAEGYTF	TGTGCCAGCAGTGAAGTACGTGCACAGGCCGAGGGCTACACCTTC
.	TRBV12-3/TRBV12-4	.	TRBJ2-1	CASSLNSGGQGEQFF	TGTGCCAGCAGCCTAAATAGCGGCGGGCAGGGTGAGCAGTTCTTC
many	TRBV2	.	TRBJ1-5	CASSLSGSSNQPQHF	TGTGCCAGCAGCCTTTCCGGGAGTAGCAATCAGCCCCAGCATTTT
.	TRBV9	.	TRBJ1-5	CASSVDSGQPQHF	TGTGCCAGCAGCGTAGACTCCGGGCAGCCCCAGCATTTT